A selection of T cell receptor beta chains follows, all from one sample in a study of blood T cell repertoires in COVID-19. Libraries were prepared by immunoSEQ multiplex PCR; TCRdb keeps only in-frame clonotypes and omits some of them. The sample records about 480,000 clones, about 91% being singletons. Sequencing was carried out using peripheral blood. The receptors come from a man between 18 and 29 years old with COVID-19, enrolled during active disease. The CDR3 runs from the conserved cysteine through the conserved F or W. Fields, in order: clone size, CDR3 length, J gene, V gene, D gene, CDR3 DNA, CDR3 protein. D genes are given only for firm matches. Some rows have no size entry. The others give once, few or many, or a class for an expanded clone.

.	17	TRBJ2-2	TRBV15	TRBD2	TGTGCCACCAGCAGAGATAGAAGCGGGAGGGCGTCCGGGGAGCTGTTTTTT	CATSRDRSGRASGELFF
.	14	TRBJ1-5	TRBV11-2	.	TGTGCCAGCAGCCCCCACCCGGGAAATCAGCCCCAGCATTTT	CASSPHPGNQPQHF
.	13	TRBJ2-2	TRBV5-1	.	TGCGCCAGCAGCGAGGGATACACCGGGGAGCTGTTTTTT	CASSEGYTGELFF
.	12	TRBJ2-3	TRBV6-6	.	TGTGCCAGCGGTCCAGGGATGGATACGCAGTATTTT	CASGPGMDTQYF
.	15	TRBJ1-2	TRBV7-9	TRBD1	TGTGCCAGCAGCTCGCCGGGACAGGGGGCGGAGGGCTACACCTTC	CASSSPGQGAEGYTF
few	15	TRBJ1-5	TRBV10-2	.	TGCGCCAGCAGTGAGGGTTCAGGTCCGAATCAGCCCCAGCATTTT	CASSEGSGPNQPQHF
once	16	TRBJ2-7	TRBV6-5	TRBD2	TGTGCCAGCAGTTATGGGTGGACTAGCGGCTCCTACGAGCAGTACTTC	CASSYGWTSGSYEQYF
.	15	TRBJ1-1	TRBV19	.	TGTGCCAGTATAACGGCGTGGGCGGGGCTGACTGAAGCTTTCTTT	CASITAWAGLTEAFF
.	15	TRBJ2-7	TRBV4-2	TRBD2	TGTGCCAGCAGCCAAGTTGCGGGAGTAGGTTACGAGCAGTACTTC	CASSQVAGVGYEQYF
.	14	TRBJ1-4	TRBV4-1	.	TGCGCCAGCAGCCAAGAGACGCGGGAGCGAAAACTGTTTTTT	CASSQETRERKLFF
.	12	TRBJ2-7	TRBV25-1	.	TGTGCCAGCAGACAGGACTCCTACGAGCAGTACTTC	CASRQDSYEQYF
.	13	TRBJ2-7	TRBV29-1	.	TGCAGCGTCAAACTCGATCCTTCCTACGAGCAGTACTTC	CSVKLDPSYEQYF
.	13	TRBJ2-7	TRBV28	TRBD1	TGTGCCAGCAAGGGGACAGGGGGGTACGAGCAGTACTTC	CASKGTGGYEQYF
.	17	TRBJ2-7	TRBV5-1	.	TGCGCCAGCAGCTTGCAACGGCACCCAGGCCACTCCTACGAGCAGTACTTC	CASSLQRHPGHSYEQYF
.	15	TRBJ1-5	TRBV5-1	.	TGCGCCAGCGCCCCCTGGGGCGGGGAAGATCAGCCCCAGCATTTT	CASAPWGGEDQPQHF
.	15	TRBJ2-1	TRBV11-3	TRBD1	TGTGCCAGCAGCTTAGGACAGGGGGCTTACAATGAGCAGTTCTTC	CASSLGQGAYNEQFF
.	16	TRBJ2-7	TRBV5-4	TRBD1	TGTGCCAGCAGCGCCCGGGACAGGGTTCCCCTACCCGAGCAGTACTTC	CASSARDRVPLPEQYF
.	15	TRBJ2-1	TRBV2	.	TGTGCCAGCAGTGACCGAGTTGCTAGCGCGGGGGAGCAGTTCTTC	CASSDRVASAGEQFF
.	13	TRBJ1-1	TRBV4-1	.	TGCGCCAGCAGCCAAGGAATGACATCTGAAGCTTTCTTT	CASSQGMTSEAFF
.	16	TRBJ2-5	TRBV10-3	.	TGTGCCATCAGGTCAGCCGGTCAAGCGAACCAAGAGACCCAGTACTTC	CAIRSAGQANQETQYF
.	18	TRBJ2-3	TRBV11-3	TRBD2	TGTGCCAGCAGCTTAGTCCTGACTAGCGGGATGAGGACAGATACGCAGTATTTT	CASSLVLTSGMRTDTQYF
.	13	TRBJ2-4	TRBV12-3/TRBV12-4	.	TGTGCCATCGGGAACCTAGCCAAAAACATTCAGTACTTC	CAIGNLAKNIQYF
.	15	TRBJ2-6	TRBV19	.	TGTGCCAGTAAAGACGGACACTCTGGGGCCAACGTCCTGACTTTC	CASKDGHSGANVLTF
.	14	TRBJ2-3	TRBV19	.	TGTGCCAGTAGTATAGCCCGAGGTAGAGATACGCAGTATTTT	CASSIARGRDTQYF
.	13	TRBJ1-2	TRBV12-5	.	TGTGCTAGTGGTTTGGTACAGGGATATGGCTACACCTTC	CASGLVQGYGYTF
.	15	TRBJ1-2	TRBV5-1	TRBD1	TGCGCCAGCAGCCCCGCGACGGGACAGGGGTATGGCTACACCTTC	CASSPATGQGYGYTF
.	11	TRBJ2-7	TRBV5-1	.	TGCGCCAGCGGTGACAGCTACGAGCAGTACTTC	CASGDSYEQYF
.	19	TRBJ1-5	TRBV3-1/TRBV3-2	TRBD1	TGTGCCAGCAGACAATACCTCGCTACAGGGGTGAATAGCAATCAGCCCCAGCATTTT	CASRQYLATGVNSNQPQHF
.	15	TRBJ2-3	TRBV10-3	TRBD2	TGTGCCACCACGACTAGCGGGAGGCCCACAGATACGCAGTATTTT	CATTTSGRPTDTQYF
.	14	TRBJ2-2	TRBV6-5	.	TGTGCCAGCACTCTGACTCAGAACACCGGGGAGCTGTTTTTT	CASTLTQNTGELFF
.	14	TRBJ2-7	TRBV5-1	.	TGCGCCAGCAGCTTGGATCAGGTCTCCTACGAGCAGTACTTC	CASSLDQVSYEQYF
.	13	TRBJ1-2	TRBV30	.	TGTGCCTGGACAGGGACACCTAACTATGGCTACACCTTC	CAWTGTPNYGYTF
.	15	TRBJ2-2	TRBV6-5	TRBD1	TGTGCCAGCAGTTACTGGGACAGGGGGACCGGGGAGCTGTTTTTT	CASSYWDRGTGELFF
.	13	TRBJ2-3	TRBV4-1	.	TGCGCCAGCAGCCCCATGAGCCCAGATACGCAGTATTTT	CASSPMSPDTQYF
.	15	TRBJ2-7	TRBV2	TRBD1	TGTGCCAGCAGGGACGGGACAGGGGGTTTCTACGAGCAGTACTTC	CASRDGTGGFYEQYF
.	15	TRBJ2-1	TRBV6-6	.	TGTGCCAGCAGTTTGGTAGCTAGCTCCTACAATGAGCAGTTCTTC	CASSLVASSYNEQFF
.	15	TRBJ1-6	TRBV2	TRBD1	TGTGCCAGCAACTTATTTGGGACAGGGGGTTCACCCCTCCACTTT	CASNLFGTGGSPLHF
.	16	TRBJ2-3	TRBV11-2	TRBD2	TGTGCCAGCAGCACCGGACTAGCGGGAGGTGCAGATACGCAGTATTTT	CASSTGLAGGADTQYF
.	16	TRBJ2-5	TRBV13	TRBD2	TGTGCCAGCAGCCTCCTGACTAGCGGGGGAGGGGAGACCCAGTACTTC	CASSLLTSGGGETQYF
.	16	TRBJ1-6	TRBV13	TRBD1	TGTGCCAGCAGCTTTAACTTCAGGGGGCCGGGATCACCCCTCCACTTT	CASSFNFRGPGSPLHF
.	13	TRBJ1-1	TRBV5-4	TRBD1	TGTGCCAGCAGCCTCACCCCGACAGGGCGAGCTTTCTTT	CASSLTPTGRAFF